The 2 T cell receptor beta chains below all came from one sample that was sequenced in a study of T cells in Graves' hyperthyroidism and ophthalmopathy. Amplified TCR beta CDR3 regions came from RNA transcripts. HTBI primers were the set used in a first-round RT-PCR of the TCR CDR3. Using its own MiXCR run on the multiplex PCR reads, TCRdb lists one record per CDR3 protein. The sample has 550,000 to 650,000 distinct CDR3 sequences, about 14% seen once. The sample was blood. Every receptor here comes from a woman between 40 and 50 years old with Graves' hyperthyroidism.

This chain connects TRBV20-1 to TRBJ1-6; maybe TRBD1 (5 bases). This CDR3 is built from 17 residues. The germline CDR1 and CDR2 sequences are DFQATT and SNEGSKA (reference sequence). V lost 6 bases, J lost 0 bases, and 18 bases lay in between. The CDR3: CSAQGRGGSSYNSPLHF. CDR3 sequence (DNA): TGCAGTGCCCAGGGACGGGGGGGTAGCTCCTATAATTCACCCCTCCACTTT.

CDR3 protein: CAGSLGSEQYF. DNA of the CDR3: TGTGCCGGCTCGCTAGGGTCTGAGCAGTACTTC. The chain has TRBV19 and TRBJ2-7; no reliable D call. There are 11 residues in the CDR3. CDR1 LNHDA and CDR2 SQIVND come from the germline V gene (reference sequence). V gave up 11 bases and J gave up 7 bases, with 15 bases separating them. The whole variable domain, remainder taken from reference TRBV19 and TRBJ2-7, is DGGITQSPKYLFRKEGQNVTLSCEQNLNHDAMYWYRQDPGQGLRLIYYSQIVNDFQKGDIAEGYSVSREKKESFPLTVTSAQKNPTAFYLCAGSLGSEQYFGPGTRLTVT.